This T cell receptor (beta chain) originates from a study of blood T cells in healthy people across ages. The length of the CDR3 is 15 residues. The V gene's germline CDR1 is SGHNT and CDR2 YYREEE (reference sequence). V lost 4 bases to trimming and J lost 9 bases; unmatched junction nucleotides: 6. A sample-barcoded 5' primer and a J-beta primer mix were used in a second PCR of roughly 7 to 12 cycles. TCRdb processed the 5' RACE reads anew with MiXCR; each CDR3 protein has one entry. The table has 1.8 million or so distinct CDR3 sequences, roughly two fifths seen once. This clonotype was seen more than once but under ten times.

Sequenced input: blood. This rearrangement joins TRBV5-4 to TRBJ2-3, with 15 bases identical to TRBD2. This clonotype was sampled from a human donor in good health. This CDR3 reads CASSPGTSGGQTQYF. The DNA of the CDR3 is TGTGCCAGCAGCCCCGGGACTAGCGGGGGGCAAACGCAGTATTTT.